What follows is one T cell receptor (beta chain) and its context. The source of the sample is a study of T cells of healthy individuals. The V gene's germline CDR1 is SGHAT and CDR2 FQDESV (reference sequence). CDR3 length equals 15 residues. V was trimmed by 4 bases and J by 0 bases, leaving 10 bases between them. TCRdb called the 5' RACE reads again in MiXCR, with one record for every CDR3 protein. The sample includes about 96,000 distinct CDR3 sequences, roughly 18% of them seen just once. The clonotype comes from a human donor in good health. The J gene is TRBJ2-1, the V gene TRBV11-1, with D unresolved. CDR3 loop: CASSSDPSSYNEQFF. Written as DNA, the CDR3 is TGTGCCAGCAGCTCCGACCCTAGCTCCTACAATGAGCAGTTCTTC.